These T cell receptor beta chains were read from a single sample in a study of blood T cell repertoires in COVID-19. Using immunoSEQ multiplex PCR, the repertoire was profiled, and TCRdb retains in-frame clones only, with some absent. The sample carries about 140,000 clones, 80% recorded once. Source material: peripheral blood. These receptors were obtained from a man in his 70s who had recovered from COVID-19. Both conserved end residues are part of each CDR3. D genes are given only for firm matches. Clone size, where shown, is once, few, many, or a class for clones that have expanded.

CDR3 DNA | CDR3 protein | D gene | V gene | clone size | CDR3 length | J gene
TGTGCCAGCAGAGAGGGTAGCACAGATACGCAGTATTTT | CASREGSTDTQYF | - | TRBV12-3/TRBV12-4 | - | 13 | TRBJ2-3
TGTGCCAGCAGCTTGACAACCCCCTACAATGAGCAGTTCTTC | CASSLTTPYNEQFF | - | TRBV5-4 | once | 14 | TRBJ2-1
TGCGCCAGCAGTGTGGGCCCAGGCTACGAGCAGTACTTC | CASSVGPGYEQYF | - | TRBV5-1 | - | 13 | TRBJ2-7
TGTGCCAGCAGCCAGCTGGGGACACCCCTTTACGAGCAGTACTTC | CASSQLGTPLYEQYF | - | TRBV6-2/TRBV6-3 | - | 15 | TRBJ2-7
TGTGCCACCAGTCCCCGTATGACAGGGGGAAATGGAAACACCATATATTTT | CATSPRMTGGNGNTIYF | TRBD1 | TRBV24-1 | - | 17 | TRBJ1-3
TGTGCCAGCAGTGAAATGGGGGGGGGCGCCCAGTACTTC | CASSEMGGGAQYF | - | TRBV2 | - | 13 | TRBJ2-5
TGTGCCAGTACCGGGACAGGGGTCGATCCCGAGCAGTACTTC | CASTGTGVDPEQYF | TRBD1 | TRBV19 | - | 14 | TRBJ2-7
TGTGCCAGCAGCCCGGGCGGGGGCCGGAACACCGGGGAGCTGTTTTTT | CASSPGGGRNTGELFF | - | TRBV3-1/TRBV3-2 | - | 16 | TRBJ2-2
TGTGCCAGCAGTGTGTGGGACACCCCATCCGACAACACCGGGGAGCTGTTTTTT | CASSVWDTPSDNTGELFF | - | TRBV25-1 | - | 18 | TRBJ2-2
TGTGCCAGTACCGGACCAGGGATTAACAATGAGCAGTTCTTC | CASTGPGINNEQFF | - | TRBV19 | - | 14 | TRBJ2-1
TGTGCCAGCTCACTTCAGGGGGCAGTGACTGAAGCTTTCTTT | CASSLQGAVTEAFF | TRBD1 | TRBV18 | - | 14 | TRBJ1-1
TGTGCCATCAGTGAGCACAGGGGGAACACTGAAGCTTTCTTT | CAISEHRGNTEAFF | TRBD1 | TRBV10-3 | - | 14 | TRBJ1-1
TGTGCCAGCAGTCGACAGTTGTCTTATGGCTACACCTTC | CASSRQLSYGYTF | - | TRBV7-2 | once | 13 | TRBJ1-2
TGCGCCAGCAGCTTGAGCCCAACAGCGGGCTCGGCAGGAGGAGGAAACACCATATATTTT | CASSLSPTAGSAGGGNTIYF | - | TRBV5-1 | few | 20 | TRBJ1-3
TGCGCCAGCAGCTTGGCCGGAGGGAAGGGCTATGGCTACACCTTC | CASSLAGGKGYGYTF | - | TRBV5-1 | - | 15 | TRBJ1-2
TGTGCCAGCAAATTGGCCGAGGCACTGAACACCGGGGAGCTGTTTTTT | CASKLAEALNTGELFF | - | TRBV5-5 | once | 16 | TRBJ2-2
TGTGCCAGCAGGCCGAAGGGGGAGACCCAGTACTTC | CASRPKGETQYF | - | TRBV3-1/TRBV3-2 | - | 12 | TRBJ2-5
TGTGCCAGCAGCCAAGCTAGGCGGGGTGAGCAGTTCTTC | CASSQARRGEQFF | - | TRBV3-1/TRBV3-2 | - | 13 | TRBJ2-1
TGTGCCAGCAGCCAAGGGAGTGCCGTCTCCTACGAGCAGTACTTC | CASSQGSAVSYEQYF | - | TRBV3-1/TRBV3-2 | - | 15 | TRBJ2-7
TGTGCCAGCAGTTACACCCCGACAGCCTCCTATGGCTACACCTTC | CASSYTPTASYGYTF | - | TRBV6-5 | - | 15 | TRBJ1-2
TGTGCCAGCAGTGACTCGCCCGCGGTGAGCACAGATACGCAGTATTTT | CASSDSPAVSTDTQYF | - | TRBV6-4 | - | 16 | TRBJ2-3
TGTGCCTGGAGCCCGGACATCATAAACACTGAAGCTTTCTTT | CAWSPDIINTEAFF | - | TRBV30 | - | 14 | TRBJ1-1
TGTGCCAGCAGCTTAGCTCGGACAGGGAAAGAGACCCAGTACTTC | CASSLARTGKETQYF | TRBD1 | TRBV11-2 | - | 15 | TRBJ2-5
TGTGCCAGCAGTGATCAGTACGAGCAGTACTTC | CASSDQYEQYF | - | TRBV6-1 | - | 11 | TRBJ2-7
TGTGCCAGCAGTTTATGGCGGGAGACTGAGCAGTTCTTC | CASSLWRETEQFF | TRBD2 | TRBV12-3/TRBV12-4 | - | 13 | TRBJ2-1
TGTGCCAGCAGTTTCCGGACTGGGCTCTCCGAGCAGTACTTC | CASSFRTGLSEQYF | - | TRBV6-6 | - | 14 | TRBJ2-7
TGCGCCAGCAGCTTGGAAGCCCTAGAACCTCCACCCGGGGAGCTGTTTTTT | CASSLEALEPPPGELFF | - | TRBV5-1 | few | 17 | TRBJ2-2
TGTGCCAGCAGCCCCCGGGGGTGGGCAGGACCCCAGCATTTT | CASSPRGWAGPQHF | - | TRBV27 | once | 14 | TRBJ1-5
TGTGCCTGGACGGGACTAGCGGGAGCCGATACGCAGTATTTT | CAWTGLAGADTQYF | TRBD2 | TRBV30 | few | 14 | TRBJ2-3
TGTGCCAGCAGTGATGGCCCAGGGGGCGAAGGTACGCAGTATTTT | CASSDGPGGEGTQYF | TRBD1 | TRBV2 | once | 15 | TRBJ2-3
TGTGCCACCAGTGATTTCCGGCAGGGACAAGAGACCCAGTACTTC | CATSDFRQGQETQYF | - | TRBV24-1 | - | 15 | TRBJ2-5
TGTGCCAGCAGTGTCGGGGGAGCCTACAATGAGCAGTTCTTC | CASSVGGAYNEQFF | - | TRBV2 | once | 14 | TRBJ2-1
TGTGCCAGTCAATCAGGGCTAACTGAAGCTTTCTTT | CASQSGLTEAFF | - | TRBV27 | - | 12 | TRBJ1-1
TGTGCCAGCTCACCACGCCCCCCGGGAACCGGGGAGCTGTTTTTT | CASSPRPPGTGELFF | - | TRBV18 | - | 15 | TRBJ2-2
TGTGCTAGTGGCGCCCCGTTCCAGGGTCTGACAGATACGCAGTATTTT | CASGAPFQGLTDTQYF | - | TRBV12-5 | - | 16 | TRBJ2-3
TGCGCCAGCAGCCCCGCTAGCGGGAGGGTCCTAACAAATGAGCAGTTCTTC | CASSPASGRVLTNEQFF | TRBD2 | TRBV5-1 | - | 17 | TRBJ2-1
TGTGCCAGCAGCCCACGCCAGAAACCTTACGAGCAGTACTTC | CASSPRQKPYEQYF | - | TRBV9 | - | 14 | TRBJ2-7
TGTGCCAGCACCTCTAGCGGGAGTGCCAAAAACATTCAGTACTTC | CASTSSGSAKNIQYF | TRBD2 | TRBV6-5 | - | 15 | TRBJ2-4
TGCGCCAGCAGTCTTAATCCCGGGACAGACAGTGAGACCCAGTACTTC | CASSLNPGTDSETQYF | TRBD1 | TRBV4-1 | - | 16 | TRBJ2-5
TGCGCCAGCAGCTTGGCCACGGGACAGGGTCAGGCAGCTTTCTTT | CASSLATGQGQAAFF | TRBD1 | TRBV5-1 | - | 15 | TRBJ1-1
TGTGCCAGCAGTTCGCCGGGGTTGGGCACAGATACGCAGTATTTT | CASSSPGLGTDTQYF | - | TRBV27 | - | 15 | TRBJ2-3
TGTGCCAGCAGCTTGTCGAGGATGGGCGAGCGGAGAAAAAATGAGCAGTTCTTC | CASSLSRMGERRKNEQFF | - | TRBV7-8 | few | 18 | TRBJ2-1
TGTGCCAGCAGCTTGGCCGAGCGCCCAGATACGCAGTATTTT | CASSLAERPDTQYF | - | TRBV5-4 | - | 14 | TRBJ2-3
TGCGCCAGCACCCACTTAGCGGGGCTGGGGAACACCGGGGAGCTGTTTTTT | CASTHLAGLGNTGELFF | TRBD2 | TRBV5-1 | - | 17 | TRBJ2-2
TGTGCAAGTCGCTTCATACTAGCGGGAGGGATGTACGAGCAGTACTTC | CASRFILAGGMYEQYF | - | TRBV12-2 | - | 16 | TRBJ2-7
TGCAGCGTGATGACAGGGACCTCCTACGAGCAGTACTTC | CSVMTGTSYEQYF | TRBD1 | TRBV29-1 | - | 13 | TRBJ2-7
TGTGCCAGCAGCTTTCGCGCGAATGGGGGCCAGTACAATGAGCAGTTCTTC | CASSFRANGGQYNEQFF | - | TRBV11-2 | few | 17 | TRBJ2-1
TGTGCCTGGAGTTTGCAGGGGGGTCAGCCCCAGCATTTT | CAWSLQGGQPQHF | TRBD1 | TRBV30 | - | 13 | TRBJ1-5
TGTGCCAGCAGCTTTAGACAGGGGCCAGAGACCCAGTACTTC | CASSFRQGPETQYF | TRBD1 | TRBV5-6 | - | 14 | TRBJ2-5
TGTGCCAGCTCACCAGTCACGGAGGCTTCCCACCCAGTATTCTTC | CASSPVTEASHPVFF | - | TRBV18 | - | 15 | TRBJ2-1
TGTGCCAGTAGTATAGACCCCCGACTAGTCTCCTACAATGAGCAGTTCTTC | CASSIDPRLVSYNEQFF | - | TRBV19 | - | 17 | TRBJ2-1
TGTGCCACCAGGGGATCGATGGCGGGCGGAATGGGCAATGAGCAGTTCTTC | CATRGSMAGGMGNEQFF | - | TRBV24-1 | - | 17 | TRBJ2-1
TGTGCCTGGAGCCAACTTAGCGGGAGGGACAATGAGCAGTTCTTC | CAWSQLSGRDNEQFF | TRBD2 | TRBV30 | - | 15 | TRBJ2-1